This TCR beta chain was sequenced during a study of OX40 agonist ivuxolimab in advanced cancers. On the study more broadly: At doses from 0.01 to 10 mg/kg, patients were given intravenous ivuxolimab every 2 weeks.

This clone was observed a single time. What it recognizes is unknown. Method: immunoSEQ multiplex PCR; TCRdb's copy keeps in-frame clones and lacks some. The table has about 150,000 clones, 90% seen once. Overall study findings and caveats: Within 6 weeks, CD4+ and CD8+ blood T cells expanded clonally at 0.1 to 3.0 mg/kg. No antigen was identified for the clonally expanded peripheral T cells.

The V and J ends lost 4 bases and 6 bases respectively, with 12 bases between them. The germline V gene encodes CDR1 SGHTA and CDR2 FQGNSA. The CDR3 has 14 amino acids. The J gene is TRBJ2-2, the V gene TRBV7-2; TRBD2 might be the D (6 bases). This specimen was CD4+ or CD8+ T cells sorted from blood, taken in a trial of the OX40 agonist ivuxolimab. The TCR comes from an adult with an advanced solid tumor such as melanoma, head and neck, liver or kidney cancer. In DNA form, the CDR3 reads TGTGCCAGCAGCTATCAGACTAGTCCCGGGGAGCTGTTTTTT. Its translation is CASSYQTSPGELFF.